Each of the 26 T cell receptor beta chains below was sequenced from the same sample in a study of T cell clonality in common variable immunodeficiency (dated by TCRdb to 2014 to 2015). On the study overall, not on this receptor specifically: Fewer deletions and N-nucleotide insertions were reportedly observed in CVID TCRbeta sequences, and highly modified clones with 13 or more V deletions were reportedly absent from CVID TCRbeta sequences.

Antigens of these TCRs are unknown. Library preparation used the immunoSEQ multiplex PCR assay. The table comes from immuneACCESS by way of TCRdb, which keeps in-frame sequences with V and J called. Part of the clones is missing from these tables; in studies checked, under half for an unresolved V gene and the rest for unknown reasons. The table notes 8,500 to 10,000 clones here, none of them singletons. The ten most abundant clones make up less than 4.5% of the sample. The material sequenced was peripheral blood mononuclear cells. The source is a human donor with common variable immunodeficiency.

This clone was counted ten times or more. Coverage ceases 3 residues before the CDR3 finishes, and the germline J gene fills in the end. The chain combines TRBV9 with TRBJ1-1, with TRBD1 matching 7 bases. The CDR3 covers 14 residues. The V segment lost 2 bases and the J segment 1 base; nucleotides outside the gene matches: 2. Germline CDR1 and CDR2: SGDLS and YYNGEE. The CDR3 here is CASSVQGENTEAFF. The sequenced CDR3 bases are TGTGCCAGCAGCGTGCAGGGGGAGAACACTGAA.

This clone was counted ten times or more. The observed sequence ends 3 residues before the CDR3 terminus, with the missing tail filled in from the germline J gene. The chain combines TRBV18 with TRBJ1-3; unclear D gene. The V end lost 4 bases, the J end lost 0 bases, and 10 bases lay between the germline ends. The CDR3 loop spans 15 amino acids. Germline assignment: CDR1 KGHSH and CDR2 LQKENI. The CDR3 is CASSLTPNSGNTIYF. CDR3 DNA (partial): TGTGCCAGCTCACTGACTCCGAACTCTGGAAACACC.

This clone has at least ten counts. With the read ending 3 residues before the CDR3 end, the germline J gene is used to fill in that end. The rearrangement uses TRBV30 and TRBJ1-1, with a weak D call TRBD1 (6 bases). Germline V lookup: CDR1 GTSNPN, CDR2 SVGIG (reference sequence). V lost 3 bases and J lost 0, with 11 bases in between. The CDR3 sequence is 14 residues long. The CDR3 is CAWRKGQMNTEAFF. CDR3 bases read: TGTGCCTGGAGGAAAGGACAGATGAACACTGAA. Looking up the rest from reference TRBV30 and TRBJ1-1 gives the full variable domain: SQTIHQWPATLVQPVGSPLSLECTVEGTSNPNLYWYRQAAGRGLQLLFYSVGIGQISSEVPQNLSASRPQDRQFILSSKKLLLSDSGFYLCAWRKGQMNTEAFFGQGTRLTVV.

Many counts were recorded for this clone. With the read ending 3 residues before the CDR3 end, the germline J gene is used to fill in that end. V usage is TRBV12-3 or TRBV12-4 and J usage is TRBJ2-2; D perhaps matches TRBD2 (6 bases). V was pared by 1 base and J by 2 bases, with 11 bases between. The CDR3 has 16 residues. CDR3 sequence reads: CASSLVAALNTGELFF. The part of the CDR3 DNA that was read is TGTGCCAGCAGTTTAGTAGCGGCGCTCAACACCGGGGAG.

This clone is medium-sized by share. Coverage ceases 3 residues before the CDR3 finishes, and the germline J gene fills in the end. The rearrangement joins TRBV14 to TRBJ1-3, with TRBD1 as a possible D gene (5 bases). This CDR3 contains 17 residues. In germline, CDR1 is SGHDN, CDR2 FVKESK. Trimming removed 5 bases at V and 4 bases at J, with 21 bases between. CDR3 sequence: CASSDSFGPTVGNTIYF. CDR3 DNA, as far as it was read: TGTGCCAGCAGCGACAGTTTCGGGCCTACAGTCGGAAACACC.

By share, this clone ranks as medium-sized (0.01 to 0.1%). The read is 3 residues too short to cover the CDR3 end, so that end is filled in from the germline J gene. The genes are TRBV20-1 and TRBJ1-2; TRBD1 matches 8 bases. Germline V gene lookup returns CDR1 DFQATT and CDR2 SNEGSKA (reference sequence). The CDR3 loop spans 15 amino acids. V lost 0 bases to trimming and J lost 7 bases; unmatched junction nucleotides: 10. The CDR3: CSARDPTGDKLGYTF. The part of the CDR3 DNA that was read is TGCAGTGCTAGAGATCCGACAGGGGATAAACTTGGC.

There are many counts of this clone. The missing CDR3 end, 3 residues past where the read stops, is filled in from the germline J gene. The chain is built from TRBV5-1 and TRBJ2-2; D not certain. Germline V CDR1 and CDR2: SGHRS, YFSETQ. CDR3 length: 14 amino acids. V was trimmed by 0 bases and J by 4 bases, leaving 7 bases between them. The chain's CDR3 is CASSLGAPTGELFF. The covered CDR3 bases are TGCGCCAGCAGCTTGGGGGCACCCACCGGGGAG.

Details on this clone: Sequencing ends 3 residues short of the CDR3 end; the germline J gene provides the rest. V and J are TRBV7-8 and TRBJ2-3; tentatively, D is TRBD1 (7 bases). The V end lost 4 bases, the J end lost 2 bases, and 16 bases lay between the germline ends. Per germline, CDR1 SGHVS and CDR2 FQNEAQ. The CDR3 sequence is 16 residues long. CDR3 in amino acids: CASSSPQGGDTDTQYF. The CDR3 bases that were read are TGTGCCAGCAGCTCGCCGCAGGGGGGCGACACAGATACG.

This clone came up many times. The read gets to within 3 residues of the CDR3 end, and the germline J gene fills in the rest. The rearrangement joins TRBV29-1 to TRBJ2-7, with 8 bases matching TRBD2. The CDR3 totals 13 residues. Germline V gene data show CDR1 as SQVTM and CDR2 as ANQGSEA. The V segment lost 5 bases and the J segment 0 bases; nucleotides outside the gene matches: 3. The covered CDR3 bases are TGCAGCGTTAGCGGGGGAGTCTCCTACGAG. Translating it yields CSVSGGVSYE. The full CDR3 reads CSVSGGVSYEQYF.

Comment on this clone: The read finishes 3 residues shy of the CDR3 end, and the germline J gene is used to complete it. This rearrangement joins TRBV18 to TRBJ1-2, with 11 positions matching TRBD1. Germline-derived CDR1 and CDR2 are KGHSH and LQKENI. The CDR3 consists of 19 residues. V lost 5 bases and J lost 4; bases outside the gene matches: 18. CDR3 DNA, as far as it was read: TGTGCCAGCTCAACTCGGACAGGGGGCGCCCCGTTGAAAAGCTATGGC. The encoded protein is CASSTRTGGAPLKSYG. In full, the CDR3 is CASSTRTGGAPLKSYGYTF.

This clone was observed at least ten times. The CDR3 sequence: CASSPTLSSYNEQFF. The part of the CDR3 DNA that was read is TGTGCCAGCAGCCCTACTTTGAGCTCCTACAATGAG. The chain couples TRBV7-3 to TRBJ2-1, with D hard to call. The DNA ends 3 residues before the CDR3 does, and the rest of the CDR3 is filled in from the germline J gene. This CDR3 has 15 amino acids. The V end was cut by 5 bases, the J end by 0 bases, with 11 bases between. Germline CDR1 SGHTA, CDR2 FQGTGA.

This clone showed up many times. CDR3 sequence: CASSIGLGYTF. The DNA read from the CDR3 is TGTGCCAGCAGCATTGGACTAGGC. The V and J genes are TRBV13 and TRBJ1-2; D ambiguous. The read stops 3 residues short of the end of the CDR3; the missing end is completed from the germline J gene. Germline CDR1 and CDR2: PRHDT and FYEKMQ (reference sequence). The CDR3 consists of 11 residues.

There are many counts of this clone. The read terminates 3 residues ahead of where the CDR3 ends, so the germline J gene completes it. V is TRBV18 and J is TRBJ1-1; 9 bases match TRBD1. V lost 5 bases, J lost 5 bases, and 6 bases stayed unmatched. The CDR3 consists of 14 residues. The germline CDR1 and CDR2 sequences are KGHSH and LQKENI. CDR3: CASSATGGRTEAFF. Partial CDR3 DNA: TGTGCCAGCTCAGCCACAGGGGGCCGGACTGAA.

This clone was seen repeatedly, ten times or more. The read stops 3 residues short of the end of the CDR3; the missing end is completed from the germline J gene. This rearrangement joins TRBV20-1 to TRBJ1-1, with a possible D match to TRBD1 (6 bases). The CDR3 totals 14 residues. Germline V gene sequence: CDR1 DFQATT, CDR2 SNEGSKA (reference sequence). Trimming pared 3 bases from V and 3 bases from J, leaving 14 bases between. The CDR3 here is CSARRQAVHTEAFF. CDR3 bases read: TGCAGTGCTAGGAGACAGGCTGTGCACACTGAA.

This clone was seen many times. The read is 3 residues too short to cover the CDR3 end, so that end is filled in from the germline J gene. This chain links TRBV5-6 with TRBJ2-5, with D tentatively TRBD1 (5 bases). This CDR3 comprises 14 residues. The V and J ends lost 4 bases and 2 bases respectively, with 12 bases between them. Germline V CDR1 and CDR2: SGHDT, YYEEEE. CDR3 sequence reads: CASSPLRTQETQYF. The sequenced CDR3 bases are TGTGCCAGCAGCCCGTTGCGGACACAAGAGACC.

This clone was recorded a few times. The read ends 3 residues shy of where the CDR3 ends; the end is completed using the germline J gene. This chain uses TRBV7-2 with TRBJ2-2, with TRBD2 matching over 10 bases. Germline CDR1 and CDR2: SGHTA and FQGNSA. The CDR3 sequence is 15 residues long. Trimming removed 2 bases from V and 4 bases from J; junction bases left unmatched: 1. CDR3 in amino acids: CASSLSGGVTGELFF. Incomplete CDR3 DNA: TGTGCCAGCAGCTTAAGCGGGGGGGTCACCGGGGAG.

This clone was counted at least ten times. The CDR3 spells CASSVRVITGELFF. The part of the CDR3 DNA that was read is TGTGCCAGCAGCGTACGGGTCATCACCGGGGAG. J is TRBJ2-2 and V is TRBV7-9; D gene ambiguous. With the read ending 3 residues before the CDR3 end, the germline J gene is used to fill in that end. This CDR3 has 14 amino acids. Germline CDR1 is SEHNR and CDR2 is FQNEAQ (reference sequence). Trimming removed 5 bases at V and 4 bases at J, with 11 bases between. Full variable domain (missing parts from reference TRBV7-9 and TRBJ2-2): DTGVSQNPRHKITKRGQNVTFRCDPISEHNRLYWYRQTLGQGPEFLTYFQNEAQLEKSRLLSDRFSAERPKGSFSTLEIQRTEQGDSAMYLCASSVRVITGELFFGEGSRLTVL.

This clone was counted many times. The CDR3 extends 3 residues past the end of the read, so its final part is completed from the germline J gene. The gene calls are TRBV5-1 and TRBJ1-1; 10 bases match TRBD1. The CDR3 is made up of 15 amino acids. Germline V gene sequence: CDR1 SGHRS, CDR2 YFSETQ. Germline trimming cut 3 bases from V and 2 bases from J; bases unmatched to any gene: 4. CDR3 DNA (partial): TGCGCCAGCAGCTCAGGACAGGGGGGAAACACTGAA. It is translated as CASSSGQGGNTE. The whole CDR3 is CASSSGQGGNTEAFF.

This clone occurred many times. The read ends 3 residues before the CDR3 terminus; that terminus is restored from the germline J gene. This chain links TRBV12-3 or TRBV12-4 with TRBJ1-5; 7 bases are shared with TRBD1. This CDR3 spans 15 amino acids. V lost 5 bases and J lost 5; bases outside the gene matches: 9. Incomplete CDR3 DNA: TGTGCCAGCAGTACTTCCACGACAGGGTATCAGCCC. Encoded protein: CASSTSTTGYQP. The whole CDR3 reads CASSTSTTGYQPQHF.

Many counts were recorded for this clone. CDR3 loop: CASRGLPNTEAFF. Incomplete CDR3 DNA: TGTGCCAGCAGAGGACTGCCGAACACTGAA. The chain combines TRBV2 with TRBJ1-1; D call uncertain. The read gets to within 3 residues of the CDR3 end, and the germline J gene fills in the rest. The V gene's germline CDR1 is SNHLY and CDR2 FYNNEI. The V end was cut by 6 bases, the J end by 1 base, with 9 bases between. This CDR3 comprises 13 residues.

The table lists this clone with many counts. Sequencing ends 3 residues short of the CDR3 end; the germline J gene provides the rest. The rearrangement uses TRBV6-2 or TRBV6-3 and TRBJ1-4; unclear D gene. Germline lookup yields CDR1 MNHEY and CDR2 SVGEGT. The CDR3 covers 15 residues. Trimming removed 2 bases from V and 7 bases from J, with 14 bases in between. Partial CDR3 DNA: TGTGCCAGCAGTTACGTCGGGTCCGAGAGTGAAAAA. It yields the protein CASSYVGSESEK. The CDR3 reads in full as CASSYVGSESEKLFF.

This clone was seen many times. The read finishes 3 residues shy of the CDR3 end, and the germline J gene is used to complete it. This chain links TRBV19 with TRBJ1-2; TRBD1 agrees at 7 bases. Germline CDR1 and CDR2: LNHDA and SQIVND (reference sequence). V lost 6 bases, J lost 4 bases, and 8 bases stayed unmatched. The CDR3 has 14 amino acids. CDR3 DNA (partial): TGTGCCAGTAGCGACAGGGCCGTTGGCTATGGC. Translated, it gives CASSDRAVGYG. The full CDR3 reads CASSDRAVGYGYTF.

By sample share, this clone is medium-sized. CDR3 region: CSANPLAGGDEQYF. Incomplete CDR3 DNA: TGCAGTGCCAACCCTTTAGCGGGAGGGGACGAG. The chain has TRBV20-1 and TRBJ2-7; 11 positions agree with TRBD2. The read is 3 residues too short to cover the CDR3 end, so that end is filled in from the germline J gene. The CDR3 is made up of 14 amino acids. Germline CDR1 reads DFQATT; CDR2 reads SNEGSKA (reference sequence). V gave up 6 bases and J gave up 5 bases; unmatched junction bases: 9.

This clone rates as medium-sized (0.01 to 0.1%). The read ends 3 residues before the CDR3 terminus; that terminus is restored from the germline J gene. The rearrangement joins TRBV2 to TRBJ2-7, with D maybe TRBD1 (5 bases). The CDR3 is 14 amino acids. Trimming took off 4 bases at V and 5 bases at J, with 15 bases between the two ends. Germline CDR1 is SNHLY and CDR2 is FYNNEI. The part of the CDR3 DNA that was read is TGTGCCAGCAGTGTTTCCAGGGCCCTTAACGAG. Translation: CASSVSRALNE. The whole CDR3 is CASSVSRALNEQYF.

This clone ranks as medium-sized (0.01 to 0.1%). The observed sequence ends 3 residues before the CDR3 terminus, with the missing tail filled in from the germline J gene. The chain employs TRBV19 and TRBJ1-5; D may be TRBD1 (6 bases). Germline loops: CDR1 LNHDA, CDR2 SQIVND (reference sequence). Trimming stripped 5 bases from V and 7 bases from J, with 12 bases between. The CDR3 has 13 amino acids. CDR3 bases read: TGTGCCAGTAGTTCAGGGGTGATGCAGCCC. It specifies CASSSGVMQP. The whole CDR3 protein is CASSSGVMQPQHF.

This clone was detected ten times or more. The sequenced fragment ends 3 residues before the CDR3 boundary, so the rest is inferred from the germline J gene. V usage is TRBV10-1 and J usage is TRBJ2-3; 8 bases fit TRBD1. Germline V lookup: CDR1 WNHNN, CDR2 SYGVQD (reference sequence). The CDR3 spans 15 residues. With 2 bases clipped from V and 6 bases from J, the junction kept 7 bases outside the gene matches. CDR3 DNA (partial): TGCGCCAGCAGTGAGGGACAGGGAGGACGGGATACG. Translation gives CASSEGQGGRDT. The full CDR3 protein is CASSEGQGGRDTQYF.